These 31 T cell receptor beta chains were all obtained from the same sample, sequenced in a study of shared clonotypes between healthy human individuals. Clones were sequenced by immunoSEQ multiplex PCR, and TCRdb holds only the in-frame ones, with some missing. The table includes hundreds of thousands of clones, around 73% detected once. Sequencing was performed on memory CD4+ T cells sorted from blood. Subset denoted: CD45RA-negative fraction. The receptors derive from a woman in her 30s in good health.

This chain connects TRBV5-1 to TRBJ2-7; D uncertain. V lost 0 bases, J lost 3 bases, and 16 bases lay in between. The germline V gene has CDR1 SGHRS and CDR2 YFSETQ. The CDR3 totals 16 residues. The CDR3 region is CASSLAPQVHYYEQYF. The DNA for the CDR3 is TGCGCCAGCAGCTTGGCCCCCCAGGTTCACTACTACGAGCAGTACTTC.

This clone was detected once. Other nucleotide sequences from this sample produce the same CDR3. V and J are TRBV11-2 and TRBJ2-7, with no clear D. CDR1 is SGHAT, CDR2 FQNNGV, per germline. CDR3 size: 11 residues. V was pared by 3 bases and J by 6 bases, with 6 bases between. The CDR3 bases are TGTGCCAGCAGCTTTTCATCCGAGCAGTACTTC. It translates to CASSFSSEQYF.

On this clone: A read error is possible here, since a much larger clone lies one base away. The gene calls are TRBV7-2 and TRBJ1-3, with D possibly being TRBD1 (6 bases). Germline values: CDR1 SGHTA, CDR2 FQGNSA. V gave up 3 bases and J gave up 4 bases, with 7 bases separating them. This CDR3 region has 13 residues. CDR3 residues: CASSLGHGNTIYF. CDR3 nucleotide sequence: TGTGCCAGCAGCTTGGGACACGGAAACACCATATATTTT. Using reference TRBV7-2 and TRBJ1-3 for the parts outside the CDR3, the full variable domain is GAGVSQSPSNKVTEKGKDVELRCDPISGHTALYWYRQSLGQGLEFLIYFQGNSAPDKSGLPSDRFSAERTGGSVSTLTIQRTQQEDSAVYLCASSLGHGNTIYFGEGSWLTVV.

The chain couples TRBV2 to TRBJ1-1; 7 nucleotides align to TRBD1. Germline V gene lookup returns CDR1 SNHLY and CDR2 FYNNEI. The V segment lost 6 bases and the J segment 0 bases; nucleotides outside the gene matches: 4. The CDR3 consists of 14 residues. The DNA for the CDR3 is TGTGCCAGCAGGTACAGGGGTATGAACACTGAAGCTTTCTTT. Translating gives CASRYRGMNTEAFF.

This chain links TRBV28 with TRBJ2-7; D perhaps matches TRBD2 (6 bases). This CDR3 comprises 12 residues. Trimming removed 5 bases from V and 9 bases from J, with 14 bases in between. CDR1 is MDHEN and CDR2 is SYDVKM in the germline V gene. The CDR3, as DNA: TGTGCCAGCAGTGGACTATTCGTCGGGCAGTACTTC. Translating gives CASSGLFVGQYF.

The chain combines TRBV2 with TRBJ2-5, with TRBD2 identical over 8 bases. Trimming removed 7 bases from V and 1 base from J; junction bases left unmatched: 8. Germline CDR1 SNHLY, CDR2 FYNNEI. CDR3 length: 15 residues. CDR3 protein: CASTGLEYPQETQYF. CDR3 coding DNA: TGTGCCAGCACGGGACTAGAGTACCCCCAAGAGACCCAGTACTTC.

This chain connects TRBV29-1 to TRBJ2-7, with 8 bases that match TRBD1. Germline CDR1 SQVTM, CDR2 ANQGSEA. The V and J ends lost 6 bases and 7 bases, in that order; junction bases with no gene match: 17. The CDR3 consists of 15 residues. The CDR3 DNA reads TGCAGCGTATGTAAACCGGGACAGGAGCCCAGAGAGCAGTACTTC. Translated, it gives CSVCKPGQEPREQYF.

CDR3 DNA: TGTGCCAGCAGTCCACTAGCGGGAGGGCGAGGCGGCGGGGAGCTGTTTTTT. Translated: CASSPLAGGRGGGELFF. The chain has TRBV28 and TRBJ2-2; the match to TRBD2 covers 13 bases. V was clipped by 5 bases and J by 7 bases; unmatched bases: 10. CDR3 length: 17 amino acids. CDR1 and CDR2 (germline): MDHEN, SYDVKM. Complete variable domain (other parts from reference TRBV28 and TRBJ2-2): DVKVTQSSRYLVKRTGEKVFLECVQDMDHENMFWYRQDPGLGLRLIYFSYDVKMKEKGDIPEGYSVSREKKERFSLILESASTNQTSMYLCASSPLAGGRGGGELFFGEGSRLTVL.

V gene TRBV19 combines with J gene TRBJ1-5, with 7 positions matching TRBD1. With V trimmed by 6 bases and J by 3 bases, 14 bases remained unmatched. The CDR3 is 17 residues long. Germline CDR1 LNHDA, CDR2 SQIVND (reference sequence). CDR3 in DNA: TGTGCCAGTAGACGGGCCCGAGGGGACAGAACCAATCAGCCCCAGCATTTT. Translating gives CASRRARGDRTNQPQHF.

Comments on this clone: Other DNA sequences in this sample translate to the same CDR3. This chain uses TRBV7-3 with TRBJ2-3; D is unresolved. Germline loops: CDR1 SGHTA, CDR2 FQGTGA. The CDR3 totals 13 residues. The V and J ends lost 0 bases and 4 bases respectively, with 5 bases between them. Here the CDR3 DNA reads TGTGCCAGCAGCTTAACGTTGGCAGATACGCAGTATTTT. Translating gives CASSLTLADTQYF.

V gene TRBV30 combines with J gene TRBJ2-7; 9 positions agree with TRBD2. The CDR3 loop spans 18 amino acids. Trimming removed 0 bases from V and 0 bases from J; junction bases left unmatched: 12. The V gene's germline CDR1 is GTSNPN and CDR2 SVGIG (reference sequence). The DNA of the CDR3 is TGTGCCTGGAGTGTTATTGTTTCCGCGGGAGGGCCCTCCTACGAGCAGTACTTC. It specifies CAWSVIVSAGGPSYEQYF. Full variable domain (outside the CDR3, taken from reference TRBV30 and TRBJ2-7): SQTIHQWPATLVQPVGSPLSLECTVEGTSNPNLYWYRQAAGRGLQLLFYSVGIGQISSEVPQNLSASRPQDRQFILSSKKLLLSDSGFYLCAWSVIVSAGGPSYEQYFGPGTRLTVT.

This sequence joins TRBV5-1 and TRBJ2-7; D remains unclear. Germline CDR1 SGHRS, CDR2 YFSETQ. The CDR3 totals 22 residues. V lost 1 base and J lost 2, with 34 bases in between. DNA of the CDR3: TGCGCCAGCAGCTTGACATCCTCGCCTGCGCGACCTAGTGGGCAGACCGCCTACGAGCAGTACTTC. It yields the protein CASSLTSSPARPSGQTAYEQYF.

The gene calls are TRBV18 and TRBJ1-5; D possibly corresponds to TRBD1 (5 bases). Between the trimmed V and J ends, which lost 5 bases and 0 bases, there was a span of 14 bases. Germline CDR1 and CDR2: KGHSH and LQKENI. This CDR3 spans 16 amino acids. The CDR3 DNA follows: TGTGCCAGCTCAGCAGGGCGGACGCTTAGCAATCAGCCCCAGCATTTT. Translation: CASSAGRTLSNQPQHF.

The chain recombines TRBV21-1 with TRBJ2-7; the table's D call of TRBD2 was not tested on the DNA. TRBV21-1 is assigned pseudogene status. The CDR3 is 15 amino acids. The CDR3 here is CASNKGASGTYEQYF. DNA of the CDR3: TGTGCCAGCAACAAAGGGGCTAGCGGGACCTACGAGCAGTACTTC.

This rearrangement joins TRBV19 to TRBJ2-3, with 9 bases that match TRBD2. This CDR3 is built from 17 residues. The J segment lost 2 bases and the V segment lost 5 bases, leaving 11 bases of the junction unmatched. Germline V gene data show CDR1 as LNHDA and CDR2 as SQIVND (reference sequence). The CDR3 DNA follows: TGTGCCAGTAGTCCCCACCGGAGCGGGAGGTACACAGATACGCAGTATTTT. Residues: CASSPHRSGRYTDTQYF. The whole variable domain, filled in from reference TRBV19 and TRBJ2-3, reads DGGITQSPKYLFRKEGQNVTLSCEQNLNHDAMYWYRQDPGQGLRLIYYSQIVNDFQKGDIAEGYSVSREKKESFPLTVTSAQKNPTAFYLCASSPHRSGRYTDTQYFGPGTRLTVL.

The rearrangement links TRBV28 to TRBJ1-4; D may be TRBD1 (5 bases). This CDR3 has 15 residues. V was pared by 6 bases and J by 5 bases, with 16 bases between. CDR1 is MDHEN and CDR2 is SYDVKM in the germline V gene. The CDR3: CASRPGGRLNEKLFF. The DNA for the CDR3 is TGTGCCAGCAGACCTGGGGGGAGATTGAATGAAAAACTGTTTTTT.

As concerns this clone: This CDR3 is also generated by other DNA sequences in the sample. The chain has TRBV4-2 and TRBJ1-2; TRBD1 might be the D (5 bases). This CDR3 spans 12 amino acids. Germline V lookup: CDR1 LGHNA, CDR2 YNFKEQ. The V end lost 1 base, the J end lost 8 bases, and 8 bases lay between the germline ends. The CDR3 DNA is TGTGCCAGCAGCCAAGGAGAGGGGGGCTACACCTTC. It specifies CASSQGEGGYTF.

V and J are TRBV28 and TRBJ2-7, with TRBD2 matching over 13 bases. The CDR3 consists of 15 residues. The V gene end was trimmed by 3 bases and the J gene end by 3 bases; junction bases not matched to a gene: 2. In germline, CDR1 is MDHEN, CDR2 SYDVKM. CDR3 in DNA: TGTGCCAGCAGTTTCTGGACTAGCGGGAGCTACGAGCAGTACTTC. It encodes CASSFWTSGSYEQYF.

This clone was seen repeatedly, ten times or more. The rearrangement joins TRBV2 to TRBJ2-4; 10 positions agree with TRBD1. The CDR3 has 13 residues. V was pared by 8 bases and J by 6 bases, with 4 bases of the junction left unmatched. Germline assignment: CDR1 SNHLY and CDR2 FYNNEI. CDR3 in amino acids: CASARTGGNIQYF. The CDR3 nucleotides read TGTGCCAGCGCTAGGACAGGGGGAAACATTCAGTACTTC.

The chain couples TRBV2 to TRBJ2-2; the D gene is possibly TRBD2 (6 bases). This CDR3 contains 14 residues. Looked up from germline, CDR1 is SNHLY and CDR2 is FYNNEI. Between the trimmed V and J ends, which lost 7 bases and 2 bases, there was a span of 11 bases. As DNA, the CDR3 is TGTGCCAGCAAAAAACTAGCCAACACCGGGGAGCTGTTTTTT. Translation: CASKKLANTGELFF.

The chain is built from TRBV30 and TRBJ1-6; D ambiguous. The CDR3 is made up of 11 amino acids. Trimming took 6 bases from V and 9 from J, leaving 9 bases between them. Looked up from germline, CDR1 is GTSNPN and CDR2 is SVGIG (reference sequence). CDR3 in amino acids: CACGQGSPLHF. Here the CDR3 DNA reads TGTGCCTGCGGCCAAGGTTCACCCCTCCACTTT.

The J gene is TRBJ2-7, the V gene TRBV28, with TRBD1 as a possible D gene (6 bases). Between the trimmed V and J ends, which lost 5 bases and 1 base, there was a span of 15 bases. The CDR3 spans 15 residues. From germline, CDR1 is MDHEN and CDR2 SYDVKM. The chain's CDR3 is CASSNFEGESYEQYF. The CDR3 DNA sequence: TGTGCCAGCAGTAATTTTGAGGGGGAGTCCTACGAGCAGTACTTC.

The V gene is TRBV6-5, the J gene TRBJ1-5; D is uncertain. Deletions cut 6 bases from V and 0 bases from J, with 9 bases between. The germline V gene has CDR1 MNHEY and CDR2 SVGAGI. The CDR3 is 14 amino acids. CDR3 DNA sequence: TGTGCCAGCAGCCCTGATTATAGCAATCAGCCCCAGCATTTT. Its translation: CASSPDYSNQPQHF.

J is TRBJ1-1 and V is TRBV6-5; D perhaps matches TRBD1 (5 bases). This CDR3 comprises 15 residues. Between the trimmed V and J ends, which lost 6 bases and 0 bases, there was a span of 14 bases. The germline gives CDR1 MNHEY, CDR2 SVGAGI. The CDR3 region is CASSDPGPLNTEAFF. CDR3 DNA sequence: TGTGCCAGCAGCGATCCGGGACCCCTGAACACTGAAGCTTTCTTT.

V is TRBV5-1 and J is TRBJ2-2, with D perhaps assigned TRBD1 or TRBD2 (5 bases each). CDR1 SGHRS and CDR2 YFSETQ come from the germline V gene. Trimming pared 1 base from V and 5 bases from J, leaving 12 bases between. The CDR3 consists of 15 residues. For the CDR3, the DNA is TGCGCCAGCAGCTTGAGAGGGGACGAAACCGGGGAGCTGTTTTTT. Residues: CASSLRGDETGELFF.

The chain is built from TRBV28 and TRBJ1-2; D is ambiguous. CDR1 and CDR2 from the germline V gene are MDHEN and SYDVKM. The V and J ends lost 3 bases and 8 bases respectively, with 10 bases between them. This CDR3 comprises 12 residues. In DNA, the CDR3 is TGTGCCAGCAGTTTCGGTGTTAGAGGCTACACCTTC. This translates into CASSFGVRGYTF.

V usage is TRBV5-1 and J usage is TRBJ2-3; the match to TRBD2 covers 10 bases. The CDR3 covers 15 residues. V shed 6 bases, J shed 5 bases, and the junction held 9 bases outside the gene matches. Germline V gene data show CDR1 as SGHRS and CDR2 as YFSETQ. CDR3 in amino acids: CASKVAIAGGDTQYF. CDR3 nucleotides: TGCGCCAGCAAGGTGGCGATAGCGGGAGGAGATACGCAGTATTTT.

This clone has only a few counts. A much larger clone lies a single base off, so this may be a read error. Additional DNA sequences in this sample encode the identical CDR3. V usage is TRBV2 and J usage is TRBJ2-1; 10 bases map to TRBD2. The CDR3 is 15 residues long. With 6 bases clipped from V and 0 bases from J, the junction kept 2 bases outside the gene matches. From germline, CDR1 is SNHLY and CDR2 FYNNEI. The chain's CDR3 is CASSASGSSYNEQFF. In DNA form, the CDR3 reads TGTGCCAGCAGCGCTAGCGGGAGCTCCTACAATGAGCAGTTCTTC.

The chain joins TRBV30 to TRBJ2-7, with D hard to call. The V gene lost 0 bases and the J gene lost 1 base, with 10 bases spanning the gap. The CDR3 sequence is 14 residues long. Germline CDR1 and CDR2: GTSNPN and SVGIG (reference sequence). As DNA, the CDR3 is TGTGCCTGGAGTGTAAGGGCCCGATCCTACGAGCAGTACTTC. This gives the protein CAWSVRARSYEQYF.

V usage is TRBV2 and J usage is TRBJ2-5; D remains ambiguous. There are 14 residues in the CDR3. Germline V CDR1 and CDR2: SNHLY, FYNNEI. V gave up 4 bases and J gave up 1 base, with 10 bases separating them. CDR3 residues: CASSVETVQETQYF. In nucleotides, the CDR3 is TGTGCCAGCAGTGTGGAGACCGTCCAAGAGACCCAGTACTTC.

The chain uses TRBV2 and TRBJ2-2; 10 nucleotides align to TRBD2. The CDR3 sequence is 15 residues long. The junction had 7 bases not matched to a gene; V was cut back by 4 bases and J by 8 bases. CDR1 SNHLY and CDR2 FYNNEI come from the germline V gene. CDR3 DNA: TGTGCCAGCAGTGCCGAGCTAGCGGGAGTTGGGGAGCTGTTTTTT. Translation gives CASSAELAGVGELFF.